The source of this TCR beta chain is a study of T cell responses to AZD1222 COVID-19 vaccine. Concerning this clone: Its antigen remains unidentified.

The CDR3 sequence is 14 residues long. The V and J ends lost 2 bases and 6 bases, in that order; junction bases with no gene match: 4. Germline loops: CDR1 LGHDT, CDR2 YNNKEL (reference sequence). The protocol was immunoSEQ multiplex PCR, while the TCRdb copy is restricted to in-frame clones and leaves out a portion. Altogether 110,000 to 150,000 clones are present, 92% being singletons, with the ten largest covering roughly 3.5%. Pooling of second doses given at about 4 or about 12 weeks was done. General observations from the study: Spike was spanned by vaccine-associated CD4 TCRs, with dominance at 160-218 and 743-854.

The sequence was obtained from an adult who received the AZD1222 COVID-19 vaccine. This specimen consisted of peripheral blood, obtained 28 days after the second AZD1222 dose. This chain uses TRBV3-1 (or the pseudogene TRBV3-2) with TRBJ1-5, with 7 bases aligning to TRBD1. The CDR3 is CASSQTGVGQPQHF. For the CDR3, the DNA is TGTGCCAGCAGCCAAACAGGGGTCGGTCAGCCCCAGCATTTT.